One sample yielded the 11 T cell receptor beta chains listed below, sequenced in a study of CD8 T cells in Susac syndrome. With random hexamers, about 0.5 to 1 ug RNA was reverse transcribed. TCRdb called the immunoSEQ multiplex PCR reads again in MiXCR, with one record for every CDR3 protein. This repertoire shows about 150,000 distinct CDR3 sequences, nearly 97% found once; its top ten account for 0.15%. Sequencing was carried out using CD8+ T cells from PBMCs. The receptors here all came from a human donor with multiple sclerosis.

The V and J genes are TRBV7-9 and TRBJ2-1; weak D call: TRBD1 (6 bases). V lost 3 bases, J lost 2 bases, and 11 bases lay in between. CDR1 and CDR2 (germline): SEHNR, FQNEAQ (reference sequence). CDR3 length: 15 residues. CDR3 nucleotides: TGTGCCAGCAGCTTTATGGGGGCGGCCTACAATGAGCAGTTCTTC. Residues: CASSFMGAAYNEQFF. Together with reference TRBV7-9 and TRBJ2-1, the CDR3 gives the full variable domain: DTGVSQNPRHKITKRGQNVTFRCDPISEHNRLYWYRQTLGQGPEFLTYFQNEAQLEKSRLLSDRFSAERPKGSFSTLEIQRTEQGDSAMYLCASSFMGAAYNEQFFGPGTRLTVL.

This clonotype appeared once. V gene TRBV13 combines with J gene TRBJ1-2; 7 positions agree with TRBD1. V was clipped by 5 bases and J by 2 bases; unmatched bases: 14. Germline CDR1 and CDR2: PRHDT and FYEKMQ (reference sequence). This CDR3 spans 17 amino acids. The CDR3 loop reads CASSPKGRDRVNYGYTF. In DNA form, the CDR3 reads TGTGCCAGCAGCCCCAAAGGTCGGGACAGAGTCAACTATGGCTACACCTTC.

The chain couples TRBV20-1 to TRBJ2-3; D possibly corresponds to TRBD2 (5 bases). There are 15 residues in the CDR3. From germline, CDR1 is DFQATT and CDR2 SNEGSKA (reference sequence). V was cut by 0 bases and J by 0 bases, with 10 bases left in between. CDR3 amino acids: CSARDKRLSTDTQYF. The CDR3 DNA is TGCAGTGCTAGAGATAAGCGGCTTAGCACAGATACGCAGTATTTT.

The chain joins TRBV5-6 to TRBJ2-3; D is unclear. Deletions cut 4 bases from V and 2 bases from J, with 11 bases between. Germline V lookup: CDR1 SGHDT, CDR2 YYEEEE. The length of the CDR3 is 14 residues. The CDR3 here is CASSTTTATDTQYF. The CDR3 DNA sequence: TGTGCCAGCAGCACGACCACAGCCACAGATACGCAGTATTTT.

The V call is TRBV30, the J call TRBJ1-2; TRBD1 might be the D (5 bases). The length of the CDR3 is 12 residues. Trimming removed 3 bases at V and 4 bases at J, with 9 bases between. CDR1 and CDR2 from the germline V gene are GTSNPN and SVGIG (reference sequence). The CDR3 DNA is TGTGCCTGGAGGGGGCTCGGCTATGGCTACACCTTC. It is translated as CAWRGLGYGYTF.

V usage is TRBV2 and J usage is TRBJ1-5; D gene uncertain. Germline CDR1 SNHLY, CDR2 FYNNEI. Trimming pared 3 bases from V and 3 bases from J, leaving 6 bases between. This CDR3 comprises 13 residues. The CDR3 loop reads CASSDRLNQPQHF. In nucleotides, the CDR3 is TGTGCCAGCAGTGATCGACTCAATCAGCCCCAGCATTTT.

The gene calls are TRBV15 and TRBJ2-7, with TRBD2 matching 10 bases. V gave up 5 bases and J gave up 6 bases; unmatched junction bases: 10. The germline CDR1 and CDR2 sequences are LNHNV and YYDKDF (reference sequence). The length of the CDR3 is 15 residues. The DNA for the CDR3 is TGTGCCACCAGCCCTCGCGAAGCGGGGGGGGGCGAGCAGTACTTC. Translation: CATSPREAGGGEQYF. Complete variable domain (other parts from reference TRBV15 and TRBJ2-7): DAMVIQNPRYQVTQFGKPVTLSCSQTLNHNVMYWYQQKSSQAPKLLFHYYDKDFNNEADTPDNFQSRRPNTSFCFLDIRSPGLGDTAMYLCATSPREAGGGEQYFGPGTRLTVT.

This chain joins TRBV29-1 and TRBJ1-1, with D perhaps matching TRBD1 (5 bases). The germline gives CDR1 SQVTM, CDR2 ANQGSEA. V was pared by 1 base and J by 3 bases, with 9 bases between. The CDR3 runs 13 residues. The DNA of the CDR3 is TGCAGCGTTGAAGGGGGGGAGGACACTGAAGCTTTCTTT. The encoded protein is CSVEGGEDTEAFF.

The V and J genes are TRBV2 and TRBJ2-3; D may be TRBD2 (5 bases). With 2 bases removed from V and 4 bases from J, the gap between germline ends came to 10 bases. The germline gives CDR1 SNHLY, CDR2 FYNNEI. This CDR3 is built from 14 residues. CDR3 bases: TGTGCCAGCAGTGAAACGGGGATACCAGATACGCAGTATTTT. Protein: CASSETGIPDTQYF.

The V call is TRBV29-1, the J call TRBJ2-1, with a tentative D call TRBD2 (6 bases). V gave up 0 bases and J gave up 7 bases, with 13 bases separating them. The CDR3 consists of 14 residues. Germline V gene data show CDR1 as SQVTM and CDR2 as ANQGSEA. DNA of the CDR3: TGCAGCGTTGAAGAGGCGGCGGGGTTAAATGAGCAGTTCTTC. It specifies CSVEEAAGLNEQFF.

The V call is TRBV6-5, the J call TRBJ2-5; D is possibly TRBD1 (6 bases). The germline CDR1 and CDR2 sequences are MNHEY and SVGAGI. The V gene lost 0 bases and the J gene lost 2 bases, with 13 bases spanning the gap. The CDR3 loop spans 16 amino acids. CDR3 in amino acids: CASSYSRGPQQETQYF. In DNA form, the CDR3 reads TGTGCCAGCAGTTACTCCAGGGGCCCCCAACAAGAGACCCAGTACTTC.